The 6 T cell receptor beta chains presented below share a single source sample, sequenced in a study of memory CD4+ T cells and cytomegalovirus serostatus (dated by TCRdb to 2018 to 2020). A FACSAria II was used to sort memory CD4+ T cells, defined as single viable CD3+CD4+CD8-CD45RO+ cells. The library relied on the immunoSEQ multiplex PCR assay. The immuneACCESS repertoire file appears here via TCRdb, limited to in-frame rearrangements. These files lack a portion of the clones; in checked studies, under half of the deficit traces to unresolved V genes, and the cause of the others is not known. In this sample the table shows tens of thousands of clones, about 74% of which occur a single time. The ten largest make up 1.2% of the sample. The sequencing sample was made of memory CD4+ T cells from blood. These receptors all stem from an adult in good health and CMV-seropositive.

This clone was found a few times. The genes are TRBV7-2 and TRBJ2-2; perhaps TRBD2 as D (5 bases). The CDR3 runs 14 residues. V lost 5 bases and J 5 bases, leaving 12 bases between the germline ends. The V gene's germline CDR1 is SGHTA and CDR2 FQGNSA. In nucleotides, the CDR3 is TGTGCCAGCAGCATTAGTGGGGAGACCGGGGAGCTGTTTTTT. The encoded protein is CASSISGETGELFF.

The chain links TRBV10-3 to TRBJ2-3; TRBD2 agrees at 8 bases. This CDR3 comprises 14 residues. V gave up 4 bases and J gave up 4 bases; unmatched junction bases: 4. The germline V gene has CDR1 ENHRY and CDR2 SYGVKD. The CDR3 nucleotides read TGTGCCATCAGTGTCGGGGGGGCCTCAGATACGCAGTATTTT. Amino acids: CAISVGGASDTQYF.

The chain is built from TRBV7-8 and TRBJ1-1, with D maybe TRBD1 (5 bases). This CDR3 is built from 15 residues. Germline lookup yields CDR1 SGHVS and CDR2 FQNEAQ. V was shortened by 5 bases and J by 4 bases, with 17 bases between the two germline ends. DNA for the CDR3: TGTGCCAGCAGCCCTAGAAGGGGAATCGGCACTGAAGCTTTCTTT. This codes for CASSPRRGIGTEAFF.

This clone was detected a few times. This sequence joins TRBV9 and TRBJ1-1; weak D call: TRBD1 (5 bases). CDR3 length equals 15 residues. Germline CDR1 is SGDLS and CDR2 is YYNGEE. Trimming shortened V by 3 bases and J by 0 bases, and 12 bases separated the two germline ends. This CDR3 is CASSDQQVMNTEAFF. CDR3 in DNA: TGTGCCAGCAGCGATCAACAGGTTATGAACACTGAAGCTTTCTTT.

This clone was seen a handful of times. V and J are TRBV6-6 and TRBJ2-1; D gene ambiguous. This CDR3 region has 12 residues. CDR1 is MNHNY, CDR2 SVGAGI, per germline (reference sequence). Trimming stripped 5 bases from V and 7 bases from J, with 9 bases between. For the CDR3, the DNA is TGTGCCAGCAGTCCAGGACGGAATGAGCAGTTCTTC. Protein: CASSPGRNEQFF.

The chain combines TRBV4-1 with TRBJ1-5, with TRBD1 identical over 9 bases. The V gene end was trimmed by 0 bases and the J gene end by 7 bases; junction bases not matched to a gene: 10. CDR1 and CDR2 (germline): MGHRA, YSYEKL. The length of the CDR3 is 17 residues. This CDR3 is CASSQDWSGQGTQPQHF. The CDR3 bases are TGCGCCAGCAGCCAAGATTGGTCAGGACAGGGGACCCAGCCCCAGCATTTT.